This is a list of T cell receptor beta chains from one sample in a study of shared clonotypes between healthy human individuals. Sequenced by immunoSEQ multiplex PCR; TCRdb stores in-frame clones only, minus some. The sample consists of some 550,000 clones, about 96% of them appearing once. Material: naive CD4+ T cells sorted from blood. Source of these receptors: a woman aged 25 to 39 in good health. Both conserved end residues are part of each CDR3. The D gene is left open where the match is weak. The size of a clone is reported for some rows only, either as once, few or many, or as a class for expanded clones.

>TRBD1|TRBJ1-3|.|TRBV4-1
TGCGCCTCGAGCCGGGACAGGGGAATAGACACCATATATTTT
CASSRDRGIDTIYF
>TRBD1|TRBJ1-2|.|TRBV15
TGTGCCACCAGCAGAGACCGGACAGGGGGCTATGGCTACACCTTC
CATSRDRTGGYGYTF
>.|TRBJ2-1|once|TRBV29-1
TGCAGCGTTGATTTCGCTGGGCTTGAGCAGTTCTTC
CSVDFAGLEQFF
>.|TRBJ2-5|once|TRBV28
TGTGCCAGCACTTTACTGGGAGAGACCCAGTACTTC
CASTLLGETQYF
>TRBD1|TRBJ1-1|few|TRBV28
TGTGCCAGCAGACTCGGGACAGGGAACACTGAAGCTTTCTTT
CASRLGTGNTEAFF
>.|TRBJ2-7|.|TRBV28
TGTGCCAGCAGTTTATGGGGGGCCGACGAGCAGTACTTC
CASSLWGADEQYF
>TRBD1|TRBJ2-3|.|TRBV9
TGTGCCAGCAGCGTAGCCCCAGCCGGACAGGACACAGATACGCAGTATTTT
CASSVAPAGQDTDTQYF
>TRBD2|TRBJ2-3|.|TRBV12-5
TGTGCTAGTGGTTTACAGGGACTAGCGGGAGGGCAGGATACGCAGTATTTT
CASGLQGLAGGQDTQYF
>.|TRBJ1-3|.|TRBV6-1
TGTGCCAGCGCCAGCATTACTGGAAACACCATATATTTT
CASASITGNTIYF
>.|TRBJ1-2|once|TRBV19
TGTGCCAGTAGTCCCACAGCCGCTAACTATGGCTACACCTTC
CASSPTAANYGYTF
>.|TRBJ2-7|.|TRBV28
TGTGCCAGCAGGGAGGACAATTACGAGCAGTACTTC
CASREDNYEQYF
>TRBD1|TRBJ2-7|.|TRBV18
TGTGCCAGCTCACCACGACAGGGGGACAACGAGCAGTACTTC
CASSPRQGDNEQYF
>.|TRBJ2-5|.|TRBV28
TGTGCCACCTCTGTGATAGGGAGAGAGACCCAGTACTTC
CATSVIGRETQYF
>TRBD2|TRBJ2-1|.|TRBV19
TGTGCCAGTAGCCTGACTAGCGGGACGTACAATGAGCAGTTCTTC
CASSLTSGTYNEQFF
>.|TRBJ1-1|.|TRBV7-9
TGTGCCAGCAGCTTATTCCAAGAAGCTTTCTTT
CASSLFQEAFF
>.|TRBJ2-5|.|TRBV29-1
TGCAGCGTTCTCCAGCAAGAGACCCAGTACTTC
CSVLQQETQYF
>.|TRBJ2-5|.|TRBV5-8
TGTGCCAGCAGCTTGGTATCCTTCCAAGAGACCCAGTACTTC
CASSLVSFQETQYF
>.|TRBJ2-3|.|TRBV25-1
TGTGCCAGCATAGGGCAGGGCACAGATACGCAGTATTTT
CASIGQGTDTQYF
>.|TRBJ2-1|.|TRBV14
TGTGCCAGCAGCCAAGACGGTAGCTCCTACAATGAGCAGTTCTTC
CASSQDGSSYNEQFF
>TRBD1|TRBJ2-5|.|TRBV10-1
TGCGCCAGCAGTCAAGGGGACAGCCAAGAGACCCAGTACTTC
CASSQGDSQETQYF
>.|TRBJ2-1|.|TRBV9
TGTGCCAGCAGCGTAAGGGTCGGGGGCGAGCAGTTCTTC
CASSVRVGGEQFF
>.|TRBJ2-1|.|TRBV5-4
TGTGCCAGCAGCTTGTCGCTAGCGAATGAGCAGTTCTTC
CASSLSLANEQFF
>TRBD1|TRBJ2-7|once|TRBV7-7
TGTGCCAGCAGCTCCGGACAGGTGTTGGTCGAGCAGTACTTC
CASSSGQVLVEQYF
>.|TRBJ2-7|.|TRBV7-2
TGTGCCAGCAGCTTACCCCAGCGATACGAGCAGTACTTC
CASSLPQRYEQYF
>.|TRBJ2-5|.|TRBV5-1
TGCGCCAGCAGGTCATGGACGGCCAGCGGGGAGACCCAGTACTTC
CASRSWTASGETQYF
>TRBD2|TRBJ2-4|.|TRBV28
TGTGCCAGCAGGCGGGAGTCCAAAAACATTCAGTACTTC
CASRRESKNIQYF
>TRBD1|TRBJ1-5|few|TRBV11-2
TGTGCCAGCAGCTTAGGGACAGGGGACGCGCAGTATCAGCCCCAGCATTTT
CASSLGTGDAQYQPQHF
>.|TRBJ2-5|.|TRBV14
TGTGCCAGCAGCGAGGTAACTAGGCATCAAGAGACCCAGTACTTC
CASSEVTRHQETQYF
>TRBD2|TRBJ2-7|.|TRBV27
TGTGCCAGCAGTTCCCAGCGGGAGGGCCTTAAGTACGAGCAGTACTTC
CASSSQREGLKYEQYF
>TRBD2|TRBJ2-5|once|TRBV27
TGTGCCAGCAGCCGCAAACCTCCGGGACTAGCGGGAGTTGAGACCCAGTACTTC
CASSRKPPGLAGVETQYF
>.|TRBJ2-3|.|TRBV6-6
TGTGCCAGCAGTTACTCGGAGAAAAGCGCAGATACGCAGTATTTT
CASSYSEKSADTQYF
>TRBD1|TRBJ2-7|.|TRBV5-1
TGCGCCAGCAGCTTCACCGGGACAGGGGCCTACGAGCAGTACTTC
CASSFTGTGAYEQYF